Below, 4 T cell receptor beta chains from the same sample are listed, as sequenced in a study of blood T cell repertoires in COVID-19. Sequencing was performed with immunoSEQ multiplex PCR; in TCRdb, only in-frame clones are kept and a portion is missing. The table records approximately 100,000 clones, about 85% of them present only once. The sequenced sample consisted of peripheral blood. Receptors were obtained from a human donor in a cohort sampled during active COVID-19.

The chain has TRBV19 and TRBJ2-7, with D possibly being TRBD1 (6 bases). The germline V gene encodes CDR1 LNHDA and CDR2 SQIVND (reference sequence). The V gene lost 6 bases and the J gene lost 0 bases, with 24 bases spanning the gap. The CDR3 is 18 amino acids. For the CDR3, the DNA is TGTGCCAGTAGCCGACAGATACATTTACCGGACAGCTCCTACGAGCAGTACTTC. As protein: CASSRQIHLPDSSYEQYF.

J is TRBJ1-2 and V is TRBV5-6; D uncertain. The CDR3 has 13 residues. Trimming took 2 bases from V and 4 from J, leaving 9 bases between them. From germline, CDR1 is SGHDT and CDR2 YYEEEE. The CDR3 sequence: CASSFRSGYGYTF. As DNA, the CDR3 is TGTGCCAGCAGCTTCAGAAGCGGCTATGGCTACACCTTC. The full variable domain, with the rest looked up from reference TRBV5-6 and TRBJ1-2, is DAGVTQSPTHLIKTRGQQVTLRCSPKSGHDTVSWYQQALGQGPQFIFQYYEEEERQRGNFPDRFSGHQFPNYSSELNVNALLLGDSALYLCASSFRSGYGYTFGSGTRLTVV.

The chain has TRBV5-1 and TRBJ1-4; the D gene is possibly TRBD1 (5 bases). V was clipped by 1 base and J by 4 bases, with 8 bases between them. CDR3 length: 14 amino acids. Germline V lookup: CDR1 SGHRS, CDR2 YFSETQ. CDR3 in amino acids: CASSLTGVNEKLFF. CDR3 sequence (DNA): TGCGCCAGCAGCTTGACGGGGGTTAATGAAAAACTGTTTTTT.

The chain joins TRBV19 to TRBJ2-1; 9 bases map to TRBD2. The CDR3 runs 16 residues. Germline loops: CDR1 LNHDA, CDR2 SQIVND (reference sequence). The J segment lost 7 bases and the V segment lost 5 bases, leaving 12 bases of the junction unmatched. This CDR3 is CASSWLYGTSLNEQFF. CDR3 bases: TGTGCCAGTAGTTGGCTTTATGGGACTAGCCTAAATGAGCAGTTCTTC.